A single sample gave rise to the 30 T cell receptor beta chains below, sequenced in a study of Graves' ophthalmopathy and Graves' hyperthyroidism. For repertoire sequencing, the TCR beta CDR3 regions were amplified from RNA transcripts. RT-PCR with HTBI primers came first, then second-round multiplex PCR. TCRdb re-analysed the multiplex PCR reads in MiXCR, keeping a single row per CDR3 protein. This sample has about 150,000 distinct CDR3 sequences; over 35% occur once, and the top ten carry under 6.5%. The specimen was peripheral blood. The receptor source for this set is a woman in her thirties or forties with Graves' ophthalmopathy.

The sample holds many counts of this clonotype. V gene TRBV6-5 combines with J gene TRBJ2-5; D might be TRBD2 (5 bases). The germline V gene encodes CDR1 MNHEY and CDR2 SVGAGI. V lost 7 bases and J 7 bases, leaving 16 bases between the germline ends. CDR3 length: 13 residues. The CDR3 is CASKEDWPGTQYF. The DNA for the CDR3 is TGTGCCAGCAAGGAGGACTGGCCAGGGACCCAGTACTTC.

The chain links TRBV28 to TRBJ1-1; D is unclear. V lost 6 bases and J 5 bases, leaving 16 bases between the germline ends. The CDR3 spans 14 residues. CDR1 and CDR2 (germline): MDHEN, SYDVKM. The CDR3 is CASSATVGYTEAFF. The CDR3 coding sequence is TGTGCCAGCAGCGCGACGGTAGGGTATACTGAAGCTTTCTTT. The full variable domain, rest sourced from reference TRBV28 and TRBJ1-1, is DVKVTQSSRYLVKRTGEKVFLECVQDMDHENMFWYRQDPGLGLRLIYFSYDVKMKEKGDIPEGYSVSREKKERFSLILESASTNQTSMYLCASSATVGYTEAFFGQGTRLTVV.

In its sample, this clonotype was seen a few times. The CDR3 nucleotides are TGTGCCAGCAGTTTGTCGGGGATGAACACTGAAGCTTTCTTT. Its protein product is CASSLSGMNTEAFF. This chain connects TRBV28 to TRBJ1-1; D remains ambiguous. V was cut by 3 bases and J by 0 bases, with 8 bases left in between. The CDR3 extends over 14 amino acids. Germline V CDR1 and CDR2: MDHEN, SYDVKM. Together with reference TRBV28 and TRBJ1-1, the CDR3 gives the full variable domain: DVKVTQSSRYLVKRTGEKVFLECVQDMDHENMFWYRQDPGLGLRLIYFSYDVKMKEKGDIPEGYSVSREKKERFSLILESASTNQTSMYLCASSLSGMNTEAFFGQGTRLTVV.

CDR3 amino acids: CASSFGTTSYEQYF. CDR3 DNA: TGTGCCAGCAGCTTCGGGACAACATCCTACGAGCAGTACTTC. This chain connects TRBV7-6 to TRBJ2-7, with D tentatively TRBD1 (6 bases). The CDR3 is made up of 14 amino acids. Germline-derived CDR1 and CDR2 are SGHVS and FNYEAQ. V lost 3 bases and J lost 1, with 10 bases in between. Supplemented by reference TRBV7-6 and TRBJ2-7, the full variable domain reads GAGVSQSPRYKVTKRGQDVALRCDPISGHVSLYWYRQALGQGPEFLTYFNYEAQQDKSGLPNDRFSAERPEGSISTLTIQRTEQRDSAMYRCASSFGTTSYEQYFGPGTRLTVT.

The chain is built from TRBV6-1 and TRBJ1-6; D might be TRBD1 (6 bases). CDR1 and CDR2 (germline): MNHNS, SASEGT. The V gene lost 4 bases and the J gene lost 8 bases, with 18 bases spanning the gap. This CDR3 has 16 amino acids. The DNA for the CDR3 is TGTGCCAGCAGTGGATCCCTCTCAGGGGCTTATTCACCCCTCCACTTT. This gives the protein CASSGSLSGAYSPLHF.

The rearrangement uses TRBV7-8 and TRBJ2-2, with D possibly TRBD2 on 6 matching bases. Germline CDR1 is SGHVS and CDR2 is FQNEAQ. V was cut by 3 bases and J by 2 bases, with 7 bases left in between. This CDR3 is 14 amino acids long. For the CDR3, the DNA is TGTGCCAGCAGCTTCGGGACTAACACCGGGGAGCTGTTTTTT. It codes for CASSFGTNTGELFF.

The chain has TRBV24-1 and TRBJ1-1; 7 positions agree with TRBD1. CDR3 length equals 11 residues. Germline CDR1 is KGHDR and CDR2 is SFDVKD. CDR3 in amino acids: CAQGTVFEAFF. CDR3 DNA: TGTGCACAGGGGACGGTCTTTGAAGCTTTCTTT.

This clonotype was found many times. This rearrangement joins TRBV12-3 or TRBV12-4 to TRBJ1-5; D is undetermined. Trimming removed 6 bases from V and 9 bases from J, with 12 bases in between. The length of the CDR3 is 12 residues. The chain's CDR3 is CASSWSEAPQHF. CDR3 in DNA: TGTGCCAGCAGCTGGTCCGAAGCGCCCCAGCATTTT.

There are many counts of this clonotype. This chain links TRBV6-1 with TRBJ2-5; 7 positions agree with TRBD1. The CDR3 is 14 residues long. The V gene end was trimmed by 3 bases and the J gene end by 1 base; junction bases not matched to a gene: 2. The V gene's germline CDR1 is MNHNS and CDR2 SASEGT. The CDR3 spells CASSEGTVQETQYF. CDR3 DNA sequence: TGTGCCAGCAGTGAGGGGACAGTCCAAGAGACCCAGTACTTC.

The rearrangement links TRBV12-3 or TRBV12-4 to TRBJ1-1; unclear D gene. V gave up 7 bases and J gave up 0 bases, with 9 bases separating them. This CDR3 has 13 residues. The CDR3 is CASKDRLNTEAFF. CDR3 sequence (DNA): TGTGCCAGCAAGGACCGATTGAACACTGAAGCTTTCTTT.

The genes are TRBV7-2 and TRBJ2-7; possibly TRBD1 or TRBD2 for D (5 bases each). This CDR3 contains 13 residues. Germline CDR1 is SGHTA and CDR2 is FQGNSA. The V end lost 5 bases, the J end lost 7 bases, and 15 bases lay between the germline ends. The CDR3 DNA follows: TGTGCCAGCAGCCCCTGGGGGTCGCTAGAGCAGTACTTC. It specifies CASSPWGSLEQYF.

This clonotype was found many times. V usage is TRBV7-2 and J usage is TRBJ1-5; the D gene is possibly TRBD1 (5 bases). The CDR3 extends over 15 amino acids. With 3 bases removed from V and 0 bases from J, the gap between germline ends came to 9 bases. Germline-derived CDR1 and CDR2 are SGHTA and FQGNSA. The CDR3 loop reads CASSFIQDSNQPQHF. CDR3 DNA sequence: TGTGCCAGCAGCTTTATACAGGATAGCAATCAGCCCCAGCATTTT.

The chain links TRBV10-3 to TRBJ1-6, with a possible D match to TRBD1 (6 bases). This CDR3 spans 13 amino acids. V was trimmed by 10 bases and J by 5 bases, leaving 12 bases between them. Germline V CDR1 and CDR2: ENHRY, SYGVKD. This chain's CDR3 is CATGTFDNSPLHF. CDR3 nucleotides: TGTGCCACAGGGACATTCGATAATTCACCCCTCCACTTT.

V gene TRBV6-5 combines with J gene TRBJ1-2; D is unresolved. The length of the CDR3 is 17 residues. V lost 3 bases and J 4 bases, leaving 21 bases between the germline ends. Germline assignment: CDR1 MNHEY and CDR2 SVGAGI. The DNA of the CDR3 is TGTGCCAGCAGTTATCGACTTGCCGGACTCGCGGGCTATGGCTACACCTTC. Its translation: CASSYRLAGLAGYGYTF.

This clonotype appeared many times. The chain joins TRBV6-5 to TRBJ1-3; D ambiguous. Germline CDR1 MNHEY, CDR2 SVGAGI. The CDR3 has 13 amino acids. V lost 6 bases, J lost 4 bases, and 10 bases lay in between. DNA for the CDR3: TGTGCCAGCAGCCCAGCGGGAGGAAACACCATATATTTT. Translating gives CASSPAGGNTIYF.

Ten or more counts support this clonotype. This sequence joins TRBV6-1 and TRBJ1-6; 7 bases agree with TRBD1. CDR1 and CDR2 (germline): MNHNS, SASEGT. The CDR3 contains 15 residues. V was pared by 1 base and J by 10 bases, with 7 bases of the junction left unmatched. CDR3 DNA sequence: TGTGCCAGCAGTGAAGGGTCAGGGGGTGGATCACCCCTCCACTTT. This codes for CASSEGSGGGSPLHF.

A single count supports this clonotype. The chain links TRBV30 to TRBJ2-7; 9 nucleotides agree with TRBD1. The CDR3 extends over 13 amino acids. Germline CDR1 GTSNPN, CDR2 SVGIG (reference sequence). V lost 5 bases, J lost 0 bases, and 2 bases stayed unmatched. The CDR3 loop is CAWGQGFSYEQYF. The DNA of the CDR3 is TGTGCCTGGGGACAGGGGTTCTCCTACGAGCAGTACTTC.

This clonotype was recorded many times. The chain joins TRBV30 to TRBJ1-2; D gene uncertain. With 2 bases removed from V and 8 bases from J, the gap between germline ends came to 12 bases. Germline loops: CDR1 GTSNPN, CDR2 SVGIG (reference sequence). The CDR3 has 12 residues. The chain's CDR3 is CAWSTGVEGYTF. CDR3 coding DNA: TGTGCCTGGAGTACCGGGGTTGAGGGCTACACCTTC.

This clonotype has ten or more counts. The chain uses TRBV18 and TRBJ2-7; 7 bases line up with TRBD2. Germline CDR1 reads KGHSH; CDR2 reads LQKENI. V gave up 1 base and J gave up 6 bases; unmatched junction bases: 6. The CDR3 runs to 14 residues. Written as DNA, the CDR3 is TGTGCCAGCTCACCACGTCTGGGAGGGAGCGAGCAGTACTTC. This sequence encodes CASSPRLGGSEQYF.

This clonotype has ten or more counts. The chain uses TRBV30 and TRBJ1-1; D unresolved. The length of the CDR3 is 13 residues. Looked up from germline, CDR1 is GTSNPN and CDR2 is SVGIG (reference sequence). The ends were cut back, 3 bases at V and 6 bases at J, with 14 bases in the middle. The CDR3: CAWRVPFEPEAFF. In DNA, the CDR3 is TGTGCCTGGAGGGTGCCCTTCGAGCCTGAAGCTTTCTTT.

This clonotype was detected many times. The rearrangement links TRBV20-1 to TRBJ1-2; no reliable D call. CDR3 length equals 11 residues. V lost 6 bases, J lost 3 bases, and 8 bases lay in between. Germline assignment: CDR1 DFQATT and CDR2 SNEGSKA (reference sequence). In DNA form, the CDR3 reads TGCAGTGCCAAACCACACTATGGCTACACCTTC. This codes for CSAKPHYGYTF.

This clonotype was seen at least ten times. The CDR3 reads CASSTSDHTGELFF. In DNA form, the CDR3 reads TGTGCCAGTAGTACTAGCGACCACACCGGGGAGCTGTTTTTT. V usage is TRBV19 and J usage is TRBJ2-2; possibly TRBD2 for D (6 bases). In germline, CDR1 is LNHDA, CDR2 SQIVND (reference sequence). The CDR3 has 14 residues. V was pared by 4 bases and J by 3 bases, with 9 bases between.

In its sample, this clonotype was seen many times. The rearrangement uses TRBV6-5 and TRBJ1-1; D is unclear. Germline CDR1 is MNHEY and CDR2 is SVGAGI. The V end was cut by 2 bases, the J end by 7 bases, with 5 bases between. The CDR3 sequence is 11 residues long. The CDR3 here is CASSYGGEAFF. The CDR3 DNA is TGTGCCAGCAGTTACGGTGGTGAAGCTTTCTTT.

The chain combines TRBV4-1 with TRBJ1-1, with D possibly being TRBD1 (6 bases). The CDR3 is 15 residues long. Trimming removed 0 bases at V and 4 bases at J, with 12 bases between. The V gene's germline CDR1 is MGHRA and CDR2 YSYEKL. DNA of the CDR3: TGCGCCAGCAGCCAAGAGGGGGGGCAAAGCACTGAAGCTTTCTTT. Translated, it gives CASSQEGGQSTEAFF.

This chain uses TRBV6-1 with TRBJ2-7, with 8 bases fitting TRBD2. Germline lookup yields CDR1 MNHNS and CDR2 SASEGT. V trimming: 0 bases; J trimming: 3 bases; junction bases outside the gene matches: 4. This CDR3 has 15 amino acids. The CDR3 is CASSEAWLAGYEQYF. CDR3 coding DNA: TGTGCCAGCAGTGAAGCGTGGCTAGCGGGCTACGAGCAGTACTTC.

This clonotype came up many times. The J gene is TRBJ1-5, the V gene TRBV7-2; 12 bases map to TRBD1. The CDR3 covers 15 residues. CDR1 is SGHTA and CDR2 is FQGNSA in the germline V gene. The V segment lost 5 bases and the J segment 5 bases; nucleotides outside the gene matches: 4. The CDR3 reads CASSVGTGGDQPQHF. CDR3 nucleotides: TGTGCCAGCAGCGTAGGGACAGGGGGCGATCAGCCCCAGCATTTT.

This clonotype was seen repeatedly, ten times or more. The rearrangement joins TRBV20-1 to TRBJ2-5; TRBD2 is a possible D gene (6 bases). Trimming took off 0 bases at V and 0 bases at J, with 11 bases between the two ends. In germline, CDR1 is DFQATT, CDR2 SNEGSKA (reference sequence). The CDR3 covers 15 residues. CDR3 region: CSARDSGGNQETQYF. In DNA, the CDR3 is TGCAGTGCTAGAGATTCCGGGGGTAACCAAGAGACCCAGTACTTC.

This clonotype was counted at least ten times. The gene calls are TRBV6-5 and TRBJ2-7, with 7 bases that match TRBD2. Germline V gene lookup returns CDR1 MNHEY and CDR2 SVGAGI. V lost 2 bases and J lost 3; bases outside the gene matches: 7. This CDR3 is built from 15 residues. As DNA, the CDR3 is TGTGCCAGCAGTTACGGAGCGGGATATTACTACGAGCAGTACTTC. Amino acid sequence: CASSYGAGYYYEQYF.

This clonotype has at least ten counts. The chain combines TRBV5-1 with TRBJ1-2; 7 bases match TRBD1. The CDR3 contains 14 residues. Losses at the gene ends were 6 bases for V and 4 bases for J; bases not matched to a gene: 9. Germline values: CDR1 SGHRS, CDR2 YFSETQ. DNA of the CDR3: TGCGCCAGCACCCCCTCTGGACAGGCCTATGGCTACACCTTC. The encoded protein is CASTPSGQAYGYTF.

This clonotype was recorded many times. CDR3 amino acids: CASSLSRVSTDTQYF. The CDR3 DNA sequence: TGTGCCAGCAGTTTATCAAGGGTTAGCACAGATACGCAGTATTTT. The chain links TRBV27 to TRBJ2-3; unclear D gene. V gave up 0 bases and J gave up 0 bases, with 7 bases separating them. Germline loops: CDR1 MNHEY, CDR2 SMNVEV (reference sequence). This CDR3 spans 15 amino acids.